The 26 T cell receptor beta chains given below trace back to one sample, sequenced in a study of identical twins. TCRdb reprocessed the 5' RACE reads via MiXCR and lists one record per CDR3 protein. The sample has 1.5 million to 2 million distinct CDR3 sequences; roughly a third are singletons. The sequenced material came from cord blood. These receptor sequences come from a newborn girl in good health.

V gene TRBV29-1 combines with J gene TRBJ2-1, with TRBD2 identical over 12 bases. V trimming: 4 bases; J trimming: 2 bases; junction bases outside the gene matches: 0. The CDR3 contains 14 residues. Germline V gene lookup returns CDR1 SQVTM and CDR2 ANQGSEA. CDR3 sequence (DNA): TGCAGCGTTGGACTAGCGGGGGCCTACAATGAGCAGTTCTTC. Translating gives CSVGLAGAYNEQFF.

This clonotype came up many times. V usage is TRBV24-1 and J usage is TRBJ2-1; the match to TRBD2 covers 12 bases. With 1 base clipped from V and 4 bases from J, the junction kept 1 base outside the gene matches. In germline, CDR1 is KGHDR, CDR2 SFDVKD. The CDR3 totals 16 residues. The chain's CDR3 is CATSDLTSGGYNEQFF. CDR3 DNA: TGTGCCACCAGTGATTTAACTAGCGGGGGGTACAATGAGCAGTTCTTC.

J is TRBJ2-3 and V is TRBV15, with D perhaps TRBD2 (5 bases). Trimming shortened V by 3 bases and J by 2 bases, and 15 bases separated the two germline ends. This CDR3 comprises 16 residues. The germline CDR1 and CDR2 sequences are LNHNV and YYDKDF (reference sequence). In nucleotides, the CDR3 is TGTGCCACCAGCAGGAGGGAAGCGCCCCTCACAGATACGCAGTATTTT. The encoded protein is CATSRREAPLTDTQYF.

This sequence joins TRBV6-1 and TRBJ2-7; possibly TRBD2 for D (6 bases). This CDR3 has 14 residues. Per germline, CDR1 MNHNS and CDR2 SASEGT. V lost 4 bases and J lost 2, with 12 bases in between. The CDR3 spells CASSVSWGAYEQYF. CDR3 in DNA: TGTGCCAGCAGTGTGAGTTGGGGGGCCTACGAGCAGTACTTC.

This clonotype was seen a handful of times. The V and J genes are TRBV29-1 and TRBJ1-2; 7 bases match TRBD1. Germline V gene sequence: CDR1 SQVTM, CDR2 ANQGSEA. V shed 7 bases and J 4 bases; nucleotides not matched to a gene: 6. The CDR3 length is 12 residues. CDR3 loop: CSAPQGGYGYTF. The CDR3 DNA sequence: TGCAGCGCCCCGCAGGGGGGCTATGGCTACACCTTC.

The chain carries TRBV10-3 and TRBJ2-1; TRBD2 matches 12 bases. This CDR3 is built from 20 residues. CDR1 is ENHRY, CDR2 SYGVKD, per germline. The V segment lost 4 bases and the J segment 1 base; nucleotides outside the gene matches: 14. The CDR3 DNA sequence: TGTGCCATCAGTGCGCAGGGGGGACTAGCGGGTCCCCTTTCCTACAATGAGCAGTTCTTC. Translating it yields CAISAQGGLAGPLSYNEQFF.

This rearrangement joins TRBV6-1 to TRBJ2-1; TRBD2 agrees at 7 bases. This CDR3 comprises 15 residues. Germline lookup yields CDR1 MNHNS and CDR2 SASEGT. V gave up 5 bases and J gave up 4 bases; unmatched junction bases: 8. This chain's CDR3 is CASSQRGPPYNEQFF. For the CDR3, the DNA is TGTGCCAGCAGTCAGCGGGGCCCCCCTTACAATGAGCAGTTCTTC.

This clonotype was seen only a few times. The V call is TRBV18, the J call TRBJ2-3; 14 bases align to TRBD2. Germline V gene lookup returns CDR1 KGHSH and CDR2 LQKENI. V was clipped by 6 bases and J by 2 bases; unmatched bases: 7. The CDR3 extends over 17 amino acids. The CDR3 sequence is CASSRTSGRTLTDTQYF. In nucleotides, the CDR3 is TGTGCCAGCTCGCGGACTAGCGGGAGGACCCTCACAGATACGCAGTATTTT.

Comments on this clonotype: A much larger clone differs from this one at a single base, so this may be a read error. The chain combines TRBV27 with TRBJ2-4, with D uncertain. The DNA matches TRBJ2-7 better at its end, which makes the J call doubtful. CDR3 length: 16 residues. Germline CDR1 MNHEY, CDR2 SMNVEV (reference sequence). The CDR3 region has the DNA TGTGCCAGCAGTCCGTCTCCGGACCATCAGACCTACGAGCAGTACTTC. Its translation: CASSPSPDHQTYEQYF.

This clonotype was picked up a small number of times. The chain has TRBV5-1 and TRBJ2-5; TRBD1 matches at 9 bases. The end of the DNA aligns better with TRBJ2-7, so the J call may be wrong. The CDR3 loop spans 15 amino acids. Germline V gene sequence: CDR1 SGHRS, CDR2 YFSETQ. The CDR3, as DNA: TGCGCCAGCAGCTCCCCCCGGGACAGGGAGTACGAGCAGTACTTC. It specifies CASSSPRDREYEQYF.

The chain is built from TRBV2 and TRBJ1-2; 7 nucleotides agree with TRBD1. From germline, CDR1 is SNHLY and CDR2 FYNNEI. CDR3 length: 20 residues. Trimming cost V 6 bases and J 1 base; bases outside gene matches: 23. The DNA for the CDR3 is TGTGCCAGCAGCAAAACCCACCGAAAGCCGGGACAGAATCTTAACTATGGCTACACCTTC. Translated: CASSKTHRKPGQNLNYGYTF.

This clonotype was observed a handful of times. The rearrangement uses TRBV28 and TRBJ1-1; 7 bases map to TRBD1. CDR3 length: 17 residues. The V gene's germline CDR1 is MDHEN and CDR2 SYDVKM. V lost 2 bases, J lost 1 base, and 10 bases stayed unmatched. The CDR3 loop is CASSLDIGGYGNTEAFF. In DNA, the CDR3 is TGTGCCAGCAGTTTAGATATAGGGGGCTACGGGAACACTGAAGCTTTCTTT.

This clonotype has only a few counts. CDR3 in DNA: TGTGCCAGCAGCAGTTCCCGTACCACACCCTACGAGCAGTACTTC. Translation gives CASSSSRTTPYEQYF. The chain uses TRBV21-1 and TRBJ2-7; the D segment call TRBD1 is taken from the table without a DNA check. TRBV21-1 is shown as a pseudogene. The CDR3 spans 15 residues.

V usage is TRBV3-1 and J usage is TRBJ1-2; D perhaps matches TRBD1 (5 bases). The germline V gene has CDR1 LGHDT and CDR2 YNNKEL (reference sequence). Trimming shortened V by 4 bases and J by 2 bases, and 14 bases separated the two germline ends. The CDR3 covers 15 residues. The CDR3 is CASSPRGQGNYGYTF. The CDR3 DNA is TGTGCCAGCAGCCCCCGAGGGCAGGGCAACTATGGCTACACCTTC.

This clonotype was counted between two and nine times. This chain links TRBV6-1 with TRBJ2-3, with TRBD2 matching 9 bases. V dropped 5 bases and J dropped 2; count of bases not matched to a gene: 11. CDR3 length: 17 amino acids. CDR1 and CDR2 from the germline V gene are MNHNS and SASEGT. The CDR3 nucleotides read TGTGCCAGCAGTCCTCCCATGAGCGGGGGGCTCACAGATACGCAGTATTTT. Its translation: CASSPPMSGGLTDTQYF.

The V call is TRBV7-2, the J call TRBJ2-5; no firm D call. The CDR3 is 13 residues long. V was trimmed by 1 base and J by 6 bases, leaving 9 bases between them. From germline, CDR1 is SGHTA and CDR2 FQGNSA. The CDR3 spells CASSLDPRQTQYF. The CDR3 bases are TGTGCCAGCAGCTTAGATCCGCGTCAGACCCAGTACTTC.

The chain carries TRBV15 and TRBJ2-5; D is undetermined. V was clipped by 2 bases and J by 10 bases, with 20 bases between them. The length of the CDR3 is 15 residues. The germline gives CDR1 LNHNV, CDR2 YYDKDF (reference sequence). CDR3 sequence (DNA): TGTGCCACCAGCAGACTGGTTATTTCCACAAAAGACCAGTACTTC. It yields the protein CATSRLVISTKDQYF. Drawing the rest from reference TRBV15 and TRBJ2-5, the complete variable domain is DAMVIQNPRYQVTQFGKPVTLSCSQTLNHNVMYWYQQKSSQAPKLLFHYYDKDFNNEADTPDNFQSRRPNTSFCFLDIRSPGLGDTAMYLCATSRLVISTKDQYFGPGTRLLVL.

Of note for this clonotype: A junction boundary mismatches the germline segment, possibly from a read error. The V gene is TRBV6-5, the J gene TRBJ1-1, with no clear D. Germline V CDR1 and CDR2: MNHEY, SVGAGI. The length of the CDR3 is 12 residues. CDR3 in DNA: TGTGCCGGCAGTTTTGGGAACACTGAAGCTTTCTTT. This gives the protein CAGSFGNTEAFF.

The CDR3 spells CASSPWTSGRTGELFF. CDR3 nucleotide sequence: TGTGCCAGCAGTCCCTGGACTAGCGGGAGGACCGGGGAGCTGTTTTTT. The chain has TRBV27 and TRBJ2-2, with 14 bases matching TRBD2. The CDR3 is made up of 16 amino acids. Germline lookup yields CDR1 MNHEY and CDR2 SMNVEV (reference sequence). The V and J ends lost 5 bases and 5 bases, in that order; junction bases with no gene match: 4.

This clonotype was counted a few times. CDR3 loop: CASSLVRGRGNEQFF. The CDR3 DNA reads as TGTGCCAGCAGTTTGGTTCGCGGGAGAGGAAATGAGCAGTTCTTC. The rearrangement uses TRBV28 and TRBJ2-1, with 7 bases matching TRBD2. Trimming removed 3 bases from V and 7 bases from J; junction bases left unmatched: 9. CDR1 and CDR2 (germline): MDHEN, SYDVKM. This CDR3 is built from 15 residues.

The genes are TRBV12-3 or TRBV12-4 and TRBJ2-4; a weak D match, TRBD1 (5 bases). Trimming left V 5 bases short and J 4 bases short, with 15 bases between. This CDR3 spans 15 amino acids. CDR3: CASSPPAGKKNIQYF. The DNA of the CDR3 is TGTGCCAGCAGTCCCCCGGCAGGGAAAAAAAACATTCAGTACTTC.

The chain has TRBV20-1 and TRBJ2-3, with D perhaps matching TRBD1 (6 bases). The CDR3 has 15 residues. Per germline, CDR1 DFQATT and CDR2 SNEGSKA (reference sequence). Trimming left V 0 bases short and J 3 bases short, with 13 bases between. The CDR3 nucleotides read TGCAGTGCTAGAGATGGTTGGACAGCTACAGATACGCAGTATTTT. Translation gives CSARDGWTATDTQYF.

V gene TRBV7-8 combines with J gene TRBJ2-3; TRBD1 might be the D (5 bases). Germline V CDR1 and CDR2: SGHVS, FQNEAQ. Trimming stripped 4 bases from V and 0 bases from J, with 20 bases between. This CDR3 comprises 18 residues. The CDR3 reads CASSYADNGWFSTDTQYF. CDR3 sequence (DNA): TGTGCCAGCAGCTACGCGGACAACGGGTGGTTTAGCACAGATACGCAGTATTTT.

This chain joins TRBV20-1 and TRBJ2-1; possible D gene TRBD2, 6 bases. The CDR3 sequence is 16 residues long. Trimming took 6 bases from V and 0 from J, leaving 18 bases between them. Germline V gene data show CDR1 as DFQATT and CDR2 as SNEGSKA (reference sequence). CDR3 residues: CSARGGFESSYNEQFF. In nucleotides, the CDR3 is TGCAGTGCCCGTGGGGGGTTTGAGAGCTCCTACAATGAGCAGTTCTTC.

As for this clonotype: The junction and the germline gene differ at one end; a read error may be behind it. This chain links TRBV20-1 with TRBJ2-7; D is tentatively TRBD1 or TRBD2 (7 bases each). Germline CDR1 and CDR2: DFQATT and SNEGSKA (reference sequence). There are 15 residues in the CDR3. The CDR3, as DNA: TGCAATGCTAGGGAGGGGGCAGCGAGCTCCTACGAGCAGTACTTC. Amino acids: CNAREGAASSYEQYF.

The chain links TRBV12-3 or TRBV12-4 to TRBJ1-2, with 7 bases that match TRBD1. The CDR3 runs to 12 residues. V trimming: 7 bases; J trimming: 7 bases; junction bases outside the gene matches: 6. CDR3 loop: CASNTGVGGYTF. The CDR3 region has the DNA TGTGCCAGCAATACAGGGGTAGGTGGCTACACCTTC.